The 16 T cell receptor beta chains given below trace back to one sample, sequenced in a study of control samples from healthy donors and cancer patients. This table comes from immunoSEQ multiplex PCR, and its TCRdb copy is limited to in-frame clones, with some not included. This sample yields 100,000 to 150,000 clones, of which 91% are seen a single time; roughly 8.7% belongs to the top ten. The sample comprised blood. These receptors all come from a man between 18 and 29 years old in good health.

This chain joins TRBV9 and TRBJ2-3; 11 nucleotides align to TRBD2. J gave up 9 bases and V 2 bases, and 8 bases lay outside the gene matches. The CDR3 has 15 residues. Germline lookup yields CDR1 SGDLS and CDR2 YYNGEE. The DNA for the CDR3 is TGTGCCAGCAGCGTTAGCGGGGGGGGAAGTCGCACGCAGTATTTT. Protein sequence: CASSVSGGGSRTQYF.

The V call is TRBV27, the J call TRBJ2-7; 11 nucleotides line up with TRBD1. Trimming at V came to 5 bases and at J to 1 base, leaving 4 bases not matched to a gene. CDR3 size: 15 residues. The germline V gene encodes CDR1 MNHEY and CDR2 SMNVEV (reference sequence). The chain's CDR3 is CASSLGTGGSYEQYF. CDR3 in DNA: TGTGCCAGCAGTCTCGGGACAGGGGGGTCCTACGAGCAGTACTTC.

This chain links TRBV11-2 with TRBJ1-4; no clear D gene. Germline assignment: CDR1 SGHAT and CDR2 FQNNGV. V was trimmed by 5 bases and J by 0 bases, leaving 16 bases between them. This CDR3 is 17 amino acids long. The CDR3 DNA is TGTGCCAGCAGCGCAGATCTGGGTTTTTCAACTAATGAAAAACTGTTTTTT. This translates into CASSADLGFSTNEKLFF.

The chain carries TRBV2 and TRBJ1-3, with unresolved D. Trimming shortened V by 3 bases and J by 2 bases, and 5 bases separated the two germline ends. In germline, CDR1 is SNHLY, CDR2 FYNNEI. The CDR3 is 13 amino acids. DNA of the CDR3: TGTGCCAGCAGTGATGACACTGGAAACACCATATATTTT. Encoded protein: CASSDDTGNTIYF.

The rearrangement joins TRBV11-2 to TRBJ2-1; possible D gene TRBD2, 6 bases. The V end was cut by 7 bases, the J end by 8 bases, with 18 bases between. Germline V gives CDR1 SGHAT, CDR2 FQNNGV. CDR3 length equals 14 residues. This chain's CDR3 is CASIRSGLRDEQFF. The CDR3 region has the DNA TGTGCCAGCATCCGTAGCGGACTACGTGATGAGCAGTTCTTC. The variable domain in full, with the rest retrieved from reference TRBV11-2 and TRBJ2-1, is EAGVAQSPRYKIIEKRQSVAFWCNPISGHATLYWYQQILGQGPKLLIQFQNNGVVDDSQLPKDRFSAERLKGVDSTLKIQPAKLEDSAVYLCASIRSGLRDEQFFGPGTRLTVL.

The chain combines TRBV5-1 with TRBJ1-5; weak D call: TRBD1 (5 bases). The ends were cut back, 4 bases at V and 3 bases at J, with 14 bases in the middle. Per germline, CDR1 SGHRS and CDR2 YFSETQ. This CDR3 spans 15 amino acids. The CDR3 region has the DNA TGCGCCAGCAGCCCCTCAGGACAAGACAATCAGCCCCAGCATTTT. Protein product: CASSPSGQDNQPQHF. Drawing the rest from reference TRBV5-1 and TRBJ1-5, the complete variable domain is KAGVTQTPRYLIKTRGQQVTLSCSPISGHRSVSWYQQTPGQGLQFLFEYFSETQRNKGNFPGRFSGRQFSNSRSEMNVSTLELGDSALYLCASSPSGQDNQPQHFGDGTRLSIL.

CDR3 protein: CASSDPRWGDTEAFF. The CDR3 nucleotides are TGTGCCAGCAGTGATCCAAGGTGGGGGGACACTGAAGCTTTCTTT. The chain joins TRBV2 to TRBJ1-1, with a possible D match to TRBD1 (5 bases). V lost 3 bases to trimming and J lost 3 bases, with 14 bases between them. Germline CDR1 is SNHLY and CDR2 is FYNNEI. The CDR3 contains 15 residues.

DNA of the CDR3: TGCGCCAGCAGCCAGGGGGGTCGACGGGTGAACACTGAAGCTTTCTTT. This sequence encodes CASSQGGRRVNTEAFF. The chain links TRBV4-1 to TRBJ1-1; D possibly corresponds to TRBD1 (5 bases). V lost 3 bases to trimming and J lost 0 bases, with 14 bases between them. Germline V gives CDR1 MGHRA, CDR2 YSYEKL. The CDR3 consists of 16 residues.

The genes are TRBV15 and TRBJ2-5; the match to TRBD2 covers 7 bases. CDR1 is LNHNV and CDR2 is YYDKDF in the germline V gene (reference sequence). The J segment lost 1 base and the V segment lost 1 base, leaving 3 bases of the junction unmatched. CDR3 size: 15 residues. CDR3 nucleotides: TGTGCCACCAGCAGAGGGGAGGGGTTCCAAGAGACCCAGTACTTC. Protein: CATSRGEGFQETQYF.

The CDR3 spells CASSLVTGTRFETQYF. As DNA, the CDR3 is TGTGCCAGCAGCTTAGTTACGGGAACCCGCTTTGAGACCCAGTACTTC. The chain has TRBV11-2 and TRBJ2-5, with a tentative D call TRBD2 (5 bases). This CDR3 has 16 residues. The V end was cut by 1 base, the J end by 5 bases, with 17 bases between. The germline gives CDR1 SGHAT, CDR2 FQNNGV.

The chain links TRBV9 to TRBJ2-3; 10 nucleotides agree with TRBD1. V was pared by 0 bases and J by 0 bases, with 4 bases of the junction left unmatched. Germline values: CDR1 SGDLS, CDR2 YYNGEE. The CDR3 extends over 17 amino acids. The CDR3 here is CASSVADRGPSTDTQYF. For the CDR3, the DNA is TGTGCCAGCAGCGTAGCAGACAGGGGGCCTAGCACAGATACGCAGTATTTT. Complete variable domain (other parts from reference TRBV9 and TRBJ2-3): DSGVTQTPKHLITATGQRVTLRCSPRSGDLSVYWYQQSLDQGLQFLIQYYNGEERAKGNILERFSAQQFPDLHSELNLSSLELGDSALYFCASSVADRGPSTDTQYFGPGTRLTVL.

This chain uses TRBV7-9 with TRBJ1-4; tentative D call: TRBD1 (5 bases). The CDR3 spans 15 residues. Germline values: CDR1 SEHNR, CDR2 FQNEAQ (reference sequence). With 5 bases removed from V and 3 bases from J, the gap between germline ends came to 13 bases. The CDR3 DNA reads as TGTGCCAGCAGCCCCTTCGGGGGGTCTAATGAAAAACTGTTTTTT. It is translated as CASSPFGGSNEKLFF.

The chain combines TRBV10-3 with TRBJ2-7, with D uncertain. The V and J ends lost 6 bases and 2 bases respectively, with 8 bases between them. In germline, CDR1 is ENHRY, CDR2 SYGVKD. This CDR3 has 12 residues. The CDR3 protein is CAISEPTYEQYF. As DNA, the CDR3 is TGTGCCATCAGCGAGCCTACCTACGAGCAGTACTTC.

The chain joins TRBV6-1 to TRBJ1-6, with TRBD1 identical over 9 bases. The CDR3 is made up of 17 amino acids. The ends lost 1 base at V and 7 bases at J; junction bases unmatched: 8. Looked up from germline, CDR1 is MNHNS and CDR2 is SASEGT. In nucleotides, the CDR3 is TGTGCCAGCAGTGAAGGGAGAATTGGACAGGGGAATTCACCCCTCCACTTT. Translating gives CASSEGRIGQGNSPLHF.

This clone came up a few times. CDR3 residues: CGDRDRVRDSPLHF. The CDR3 nucleotides are TGTGGCGACCGGGACAGGGTTAGGGATTCACCCCTCCACTTT. The chain recombines TRBV19 with TRBJ1-6, with 9 bases that match TRBD1. This CDR3 is 14 amino acids long. Germline lookup yields CDR1 LNHDA and CDR2 SQIVND (reference sequence). The full variable domain, rest sourced from reference TRBV19 and TRBJ1-6, is DGGITQSPKYLFRKEGQNVTLSCEQNLNHDAMYWYRQDPGQGLRLIYYSQIVNDFQKGDIAEGYSVSREKKESFPLTVTSAQKNPTAFYLCGDRDRVRDSPLHFGNGTRLTVT.

The chain uses TRBV19 and TRBJ2-1; D call uncertain. V was pared by 1 base and J by 6 bases, with 7 bases between. CDR1 LNHDA and CDR2 SQIVND come from the germline V gene (reference sequence). The CDR3 has 13 residues. The CDR3 bases are TGTGCCAGTAGTATAGGGACCTTCAATGAGCAGTTCTTC. Translated: CASSIGTFNEQFF. Full variable domain (rest looked up from reference TRBV19 and TRBJ2-1): DGGITQSPKYLFRKEGQNVTLSCEQNLNHDAMYWYRQDPGQGLRLIYYSQIVNDFQKGDIAEGYSVSREKKESFPLTVTSAQKNPTAFYLCASSIGTFNEQFFGPGTRLTVL.